The source of this TCR beta chain is a study of response to subunit inactivated influenza vaccine. Germline values: CDR1 SEHNR, CDR2 FQNEAQ (reference sequence). V dropped 3 bases and J dropped 4 bases, with 10 bases sitting between them. CDR3 length equals 15 residues. TCRdb recomputed calls from the RT-PCR reads with MiXCR, one row per CDR3 protein. The table shows 650,000 to 800,000 distinct CDR3 sequences, with approximately 14% occurring only once. The chain uses TRBV7-9 and TRBJ2-6; D is undetermined. The clonotype comes from a man between 50 and 59 years old who received an inactivated influenza vaccine. The sequences come from PBMCs from blood, collected 14 to 15 days before vaccination. CDR3 nucleotide sequence: TGTGCCAGCAGCTTTTTGGTGGCGGGGGCCAACGTCCTGACTTTC. This codes for CASSFLVAGANVLTF.